This TCR beta chain was sequenced during a study of beta chain features in type 1 diabetes. Study information: The patient and healthy donor groups were comparable for age, gender and cell yields.

The CDR3 contains 16 residues. Germline CDR1 and CDR2: MGHDK and SYGVNS. V was pared by 4 bases and J by 2 bases, with 9 bases of the junction left unmatched. Since all of the isolated RNA was reverse transcribed, expressed TCRB transcripts were what got sequenced. Assay used: immunoSEQ multiplex PCR; TCRdb lists only in-frame clones, some missing. The top ten clones hold around 0.03% of a sample with about 250,000 clones, 13% to 15% of them seen once. On this clone: Its antigen is unknown.

The study, taken as a whole, reports: Compared to healthy donors, patients appeared to have naive, central memory and Treg TCRB repertoires that were more alike.

One heparinised draw of blood, averaging around 120 mL, came from each donor. It was via CD45RO/CCR7/CD25/CD127/CD95/CD27 that CD4+ naive, central memory, regulatory and stem cell-like memory cells were sorted. The specimen was naive CD4+ T cells from blood. The origin of this receptor is a woman in her 40s in good health. The V call is TRBV25-1, the J call TRBJ1-2; 8 bases fit TRBD1. The CDR3 is CASSANDRGHNYGYTF. In DNA form, the CDR3 reads TGTGCCAGCAGTGCCAATGACAGGGGCCACAACTATGGCTACACCTTC.